This T cell receptor (beta chain) was sequenced in a study of blood T cell repertoires in COVID-19. Study at large: COVID-19 samples collected from the United States, Italy and Spain covered acute and convalescent phases. PBMCs, B-cell-depleted T cells, or T cells were the source of the cDNA or gDNA that made up the material.

In the original analysis: From reference gene primer amplification, estimates of nucleated cell counts were derived. Assay used: immunoSEQ multiplex PCR; TCRdb lists only in-frame clones, some missing. V and J calls and clone size are those listed in that table; D and trimming were worked out from the DNA. Here the sample spans about 380,000 clones, around 85% being singletons. Germline values: CDR1 SGHTA, CDR2 FQGTGA. The CDR3 has 13 amino acids. V was pared by 0 bases and J by 2 bases, with 5 bases between. The origin of this receptor is a woman under 30 with acute or convalescent COVID-19. The sample consisted of peripheral blood. The chain employs TRBV7-3 and TRBJ2-7; D perhaps matches TRBD1 (5 bases). CDR3 amino acids: CASSLTTAYEQYF. For the CDR3, the DNA is TGTGCCAGCAGCTTAACGACAGCCTACGAGCAGTACTTC.